This TCR beta chain was identified in a study of blood T cell repertoires in COVID-19. Study summary: Acute and convalescent COVID-19 specimens originated in the United States, Italy and Spain.

Produced via immunoSEQ multiplex PCR; TCRdb's table is partial and in-frame only. The sample contains fewer than 200,000 clones, about 80% of which appear only once. CDR1 LNHDA and CDR2 SQIVND come from the germline V gene (reference sequence). The J segment lost 6 bases and the V segment lost 5 bases, leaving 16 bases of the junction unmatched. CDR3 length: 17 residues. Sequencing input: peripheral blood. The clonotype was recovered from a woman of 80 years or more with acute or convalescent COVID-19. The rearrangement joins TRBV19 to TRBJ1-2; TRBD1 matches 9 bases. CDR3 region: CASSSTGTGRSLHGYTF. CDR3 DNA sequence: TGTGCCAGTAGTTCAACCGGGACAGGGCGGTCATTGCATGGCTACACCTTC.